This is a list of T cell receptor beta chains from one sample in a study of cytomegalovirus exposure and HLA in healthy donors. Generated by immunoSEQ multiplex PCR, the TCRdb table keeps only in-frame clones and is missing some. The profile covers about 130,000 clones, with 80% to 90% appearing a single time and less than 3% taken by the ten largest. Sequencing was carried out using PBMCs. The receptors were sampled from a man aged 50 or older in good health and CMV-seronegative. Both conserved end residues are part of each CDR3. Part of the rows lack a size; the others show once, few, many or a class for expanded clones.

- | TRBV7-9 | CASSFYSADRARLYGYTF
- | TRBV30 | CAWSPGQGVSYGYTF
- | TRBV5-1 | CASSLGTSGAETQYF
once | TRBV6-1 | CASSDRGGNQPQHF
- | TRBV5-6 | CASSWDRGLSGANVLTF
- | TRBV6-1 | CASSELAGRNSPLHF
- | TRBV2 | CASSDGTGVLNTEAFF
- | TRBV6-6 | CASSPRGQGAEKLFF
- | TRBV21-1 | CASNAHTARKDTEAFF
- | TRBV9 | CASSVAQGGAEAFF
- | TRBV19 | CASSILKVTSGSTDTQYF
- | TRBV18 | CASSPPSERTDTQYF
- | TRBV18 | CASSSTGAVSEAFF
- | TRBV5-1 | CASSWTGSITYNEQFF
- | TRBV19 | CASSIAGAGTDTQYF
- | TRBV5-1 | CASSRRTGDDYGYTF
- | TRBV30 | CAWNPPRAGGSETQYF
- | TRBV19 | CASSLQGLNTEAFF
once | TRBV29-1 | CSVLQVSTEAFF
- | TRBV19 | CASSIDGEQPQHF
- | TRBV5-8 | CASSTGGQGRYEQYF
- | TRBV15 | CATSRDPLSTDTQYF
- | TRBV7-2 | CASSPGRGGEKLFF
- | TRBV7-9 | CASSLGPNRATDTQYF
- | TRBV5-5 | CASSFSGGAAYEQYF
- | TRBV23-1 | CAYDIYTGELFF
- | TRBV11-1 | CASSLPPRTGVIDYGYTF
- | TRBV30 | CAWSAPQVSAYF
- | TRBV6-1 | CASKDRAGEQYF
- | TRBV19 | CASTHTGSASHIQYF
- | TRBV9 | CASSRTRHPTGELFF
- | TRBV10-1 | CASNRPQHF
- | TRBV10-3 | CATAPGQQDNEQFF
few | TRBV7-2 | CASSTRSGPQETQYF
- | TRBV30 | CAWSHPSGGPYEQYF
- | TRBV2 | CASSDRGGETQYF
- | TRBV10-2 | CASSENTYEQYF
- | TRBV5-4 | CASSRDSSYNEQFF
- | TRBV5-1 | CASQTGGGNMNTEAFF
once | TRBV7-9 | CASSSHSGNYGYTF
- | TRBV19 | CASKSWDRADFF
- | TRBV6-5 | CASSPSSGAYNEQFF
- | TRBV6-5 | CASSYERTGGYYGYTF
- | TRBV2 | CASSDGTGAYEQYF
- | TRBV7-9 | CASSPDTEQYF
- | TRBV7-9 | CASSLLTSGGAGTGELFF
once | TRBV5-5 | CASSFSLAEAGELFF
- | TRBV5-8 | CASRGTGTDYGYTF
- | TRBV4-2 | CASSQGVLDSGIGEKLFF
- | TRBV9 | CASSRGEGNTEAFF
- | TRBV15 | CATSNGLAGEGTQYF
- | TRBV7-9 | CASSFMDSSEAFF
- | TRBV5-6 | CASSHTMGLDSYEQYF